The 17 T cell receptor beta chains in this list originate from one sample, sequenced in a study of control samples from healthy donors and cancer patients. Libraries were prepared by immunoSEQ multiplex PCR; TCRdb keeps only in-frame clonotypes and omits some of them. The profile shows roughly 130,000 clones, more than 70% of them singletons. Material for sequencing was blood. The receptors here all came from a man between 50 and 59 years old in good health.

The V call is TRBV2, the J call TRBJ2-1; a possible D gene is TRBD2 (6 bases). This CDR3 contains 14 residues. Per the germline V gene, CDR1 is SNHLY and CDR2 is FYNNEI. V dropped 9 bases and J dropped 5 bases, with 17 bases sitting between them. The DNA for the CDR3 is TGTGCCAGTTCCCCCCCGGGGGTTAACAATGAGCAGTTCTTC. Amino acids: CASSPPGVNNEQFF.

In DNA form, the CDR3 reads TGTGCCAGCTCACCAGGGACAGACACTGAAGCTTTCTTT. Encoded protein: CASSPGTDTEAFF. The chain has TRBV18 and TRBJ1-1, with 7 bases aligning to TRBD1. V lost 2 bases to trimming and J lost 3 bases; unmatched junction nucleotides: 0. Germline-derived CDR1 and CDR2 are KGHSH and LQKENI. The CDR3 has 13 amino acids.

CDR3 in amino acids: CASSESGYTEAFF. The CDR3 region has the DNA TGTGCCAGCAGTGAATCGGGGTACACTGAAGCTTTCTTT. The genes are TRBV6-1 and TRBJ1-1; D is ambiguous. The CDR3 totals 13 residues. Deletions cut 2 bases from V and 3 bases from J, with 7 bases between. Germline lookup yields CDR1 MNHNS and CDR2 SASEGT.

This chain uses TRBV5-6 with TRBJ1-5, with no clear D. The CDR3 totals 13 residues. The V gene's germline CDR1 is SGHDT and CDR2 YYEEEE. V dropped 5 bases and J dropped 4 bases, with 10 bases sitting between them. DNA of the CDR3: TGTGCCAGCAGGCGGATTCGGAATCAGCCCCAGCATTTT. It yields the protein CASRRIRNQPQHF. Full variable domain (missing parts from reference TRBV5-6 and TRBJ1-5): DAGVTQSPTHLIKTRGQQVTLRCSPKSGHDTVSWYQQALGQGPQFIFQYYEEEERQRGNFPDRFSGHQFPNYSSELNVNALLLGDSALYLCASRRIRNQPQHFGDGTRLSIL.

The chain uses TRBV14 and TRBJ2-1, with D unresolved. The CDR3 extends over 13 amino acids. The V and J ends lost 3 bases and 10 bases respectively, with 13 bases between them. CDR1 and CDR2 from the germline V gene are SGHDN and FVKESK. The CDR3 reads CASSQNQDGEQFF. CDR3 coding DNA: TGTGCCAGCAGCCAGAACCAGGACGGAGAGCAGTTCTTC.

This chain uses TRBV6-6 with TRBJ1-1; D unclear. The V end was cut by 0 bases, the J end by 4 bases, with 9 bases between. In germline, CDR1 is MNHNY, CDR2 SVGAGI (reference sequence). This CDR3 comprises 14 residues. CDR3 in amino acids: CASSYSLRSTEAFF. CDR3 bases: TGTGCCAGCAGTTACTCCCTGAGGAGCACTGAAGCTTTCTTT.

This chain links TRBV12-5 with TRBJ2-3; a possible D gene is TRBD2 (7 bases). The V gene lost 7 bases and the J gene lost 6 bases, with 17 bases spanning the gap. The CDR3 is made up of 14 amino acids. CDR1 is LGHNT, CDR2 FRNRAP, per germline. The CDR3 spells CASVLGGGLDTQYF. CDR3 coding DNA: TGTGCTAGTGTGCTGGGGGGGGGCCTCGATACGCAGTATTTT. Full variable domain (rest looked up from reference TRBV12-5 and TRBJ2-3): DARVTQTPRHKVTEMGQEVTMRCQPILGHNTVFWYRQTMMQGLELLAYFRNRAPLDDSGMPKDRFSAEMPDATLATLKIQPSEPRDSAVYFCASVLGGGLDTQYFGPGTRLTVL.

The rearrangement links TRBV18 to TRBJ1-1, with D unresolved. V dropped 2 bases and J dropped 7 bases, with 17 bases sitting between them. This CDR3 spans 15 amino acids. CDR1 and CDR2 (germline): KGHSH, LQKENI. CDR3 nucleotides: TGTGCCAGCTCACCAGGGCAGGTCGCAGTTAATGAAGCTTTCTTT. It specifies CASSPGQVAVNEAFF.

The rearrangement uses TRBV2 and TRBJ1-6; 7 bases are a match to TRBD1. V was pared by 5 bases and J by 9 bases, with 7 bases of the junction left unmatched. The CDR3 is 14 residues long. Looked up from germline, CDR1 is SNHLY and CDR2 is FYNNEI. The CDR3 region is CASSLQGLTSPLHF. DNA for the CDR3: TGTGCCAGCAGTTTACAGGGGTTGACTTCACCCCTCCACTTT.

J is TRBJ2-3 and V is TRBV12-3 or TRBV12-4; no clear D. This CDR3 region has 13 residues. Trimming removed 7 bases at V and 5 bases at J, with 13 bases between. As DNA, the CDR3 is TGTGCCAGCACAGGCCTGTTGAAAGATACGCAGTATTTT. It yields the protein CASTGLLKDTQYF.

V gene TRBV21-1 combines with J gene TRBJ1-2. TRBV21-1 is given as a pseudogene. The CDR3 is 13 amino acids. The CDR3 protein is CASSRRTLLGYTF. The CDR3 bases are TGTGCCAGCAGCAGAAGGACCCTTCTCGGCTACACCTTC.

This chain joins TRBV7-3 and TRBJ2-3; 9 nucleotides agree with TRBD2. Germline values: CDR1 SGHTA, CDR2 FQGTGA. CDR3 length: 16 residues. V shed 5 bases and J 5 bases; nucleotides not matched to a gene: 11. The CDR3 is CASSPSGGGARDTQYF. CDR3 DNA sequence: TGTGCCAGCAGCCCCTCTGGCGGGGGGGCCAGAGATACGCAGTATTTT.

The CDR3 protein is CASSIGGPETQYF. Here the CDR3 DNA reads TGTGCCAGTAGTATTGGGGGGCCAGAGACCCAGTACTTC. This chain uses TRBV19 with TRBJ2-5; tentatively, D is TRBD1 or TRBD2 (6 bases each). Trimming left V 3 bases short and J 4 bases short, with 9 bases between. Germline V gene lookup returns CDR1 LNHDA and CDR2 SQIVND (reference sequence). The CDR3 spans 13 residues.

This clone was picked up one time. The chain's CDR3 is CASSVGAWETQYF. CDR3 DNA: TGTGCCAGCAGCGTAGGGGCTTGGGAGACCCAGTACTTC. The chain combines TRBV9 with TRBJ2-5; D is unclear. Germline assignment: CDR1 SGDLS and CDR2 YYNGEE. With 0 bases removed from V and 5 bases from J, the gap between germline ends came to 8 bases. There are 13 residues in the CDR3.

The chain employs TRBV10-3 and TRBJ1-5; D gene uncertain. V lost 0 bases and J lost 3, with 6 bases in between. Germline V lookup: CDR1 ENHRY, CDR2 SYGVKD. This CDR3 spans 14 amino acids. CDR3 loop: CAISESQYNQPQHF. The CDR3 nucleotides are TGTGCCATCAGTGAGTCCCAGTACAATCAGCCCCAGCATTTT.

The CDR3 reads CSVASTRRGQSGYGYTF. The CDR3 DNA reads as TGCAGCGTTGCCTCGACCCGCAGGGGGCAGTCGGGCTATGGCTACACCTTC. The rearrangement joins TRBV29-1 to TRBJ1-2, with TRBD1 identical over 8 bases. CDR3 length: 17 amino acids. V lost 4 bases to trimming and J lost 4 bases; unmatched junction nucleotides: 17. In germline, CDR1 is SQVTM, CDR2 ANQGSEA.

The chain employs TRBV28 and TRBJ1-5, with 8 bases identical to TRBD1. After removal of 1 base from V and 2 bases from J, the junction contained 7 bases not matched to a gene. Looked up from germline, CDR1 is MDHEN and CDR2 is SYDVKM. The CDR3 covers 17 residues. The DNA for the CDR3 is TGTGCCAGCAGTTTATTCAGGACAGGGTGGGGCAATCAGCCCCAGCATTTT. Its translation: CASSLFRTGWGNQPQHF.